This passage covers 2 T cell receptor beta chains from one sample sequenced in a study of T cells in Graves' hyperthyroidism and ophthalmopathy. The investigators amplified TCR beta CDR3 regions from RNA transcripts. Researchers ran a first-round RT-PCR on the TCR CDR3 using the HTBI primer set. From the multiplex PCR reads, TCRdb called clonotypes with MiXCR, one entry per CDR3 protein. The sample lists approximately 400,000 distinct CDR3 sequences, about a sixth occurring once. Sequenced material: blood. The origin of the receptors is a woman between 18 and 29 years old with Graves' hyperthyroidism.

A single count supports this clonotype. CDR3: CASRRPNTGELFF. The CDR3 DNA reads TGTGCCAGCCGTCGCCCGAACACCGGGGAGCTGTTTTTT. This sequence joins TRBV6-1 and TRBJ2-2; D remains ambiguous. The V gene lost 8 bases and the J gene lost 0 bases, with 7 bases spanning the gap. The CDR3 is 13 residues long. The germline gives CDR1 MNHNS, CDR2 SASEGT.

This chain uses TRBV10-3 with TRBJ1-1, with TRBD1 as a possible D gene (6 bases). Trimming stripped 4 bases from V and 5 bases from J, with 11 bases between. The CDR3 covers 13 residues. From germline, CDR1 is ENHRY and CDR2 SYGVKD. The CDR3 sequence is CAISAGGWTEAFF. The CDR3 DNA is TGTGCCATCAGTGCCGGGGGCTGGACTGAAGCTTTCTTT.